The rows below give T cell receptor beta chains drawn from one sample of a study of blood T cells in healthy people across ages. TCRdb fed the 5' RACE reads into MiXCR, producing one record per CDR3 protein. The sample gives fewer than 700,000 distinct CDR3 sequences, about 43% of which show up once; about 30% is in the top ten. Sequencing was done on a sample of blood. These receptors all come from a man older than 75 in good health. The CDR3 runs from the conserved cysteine through the conserved F or W. The order of the fields is D gene, J gene, clone size, V gene, CDR3 DNA, CDR3 protein. A D gene is named only where the DNA matches it firmly. Rows give clone size only sometimes, using once, few, many, or a class for an expanded clone.

>-|TRBJ2-3|few|TRBV3-1
TGTGCCAGCAGCCACGGAGGGGGGGGGCTTAGCACAGATACGCAGTATTTT
CASSHGGGGLSTDTQYF
>TRBD2|TRBJ2-3|few|TRBV7-2
TGTGCCAGCAGCTTGCGGGAGTCGAGCACAGATACGCAGTATTTT
CASSLRESSTDTQYF
>TRBD1|TRBJ1-1|once|TRBV18
TGTGCCAGCTCACCACTTGGCAGGGGGAACGGAGGGACTGAAGCTTTCTTT
CASSPLGRGNGGTEAFF
>-|TRBJ2-7|-|TRBV18
TGTGCCAGCTCACCCCGAAGGGACTCCAGCTCCTACGAGCAGTACTTC
CASSPRRDSSSYEQYF
>-|TRBJ2-5|-|TRBV6-1
TGTGCCAGCAGATCGACACCCACACTAAGGCAAGAGACCCAGTACTTC
CASRSTPTLRQETQYF
>-|TRBJ1-5|few|TRBV6-6
TGTGCCAGCAGTTTCGCCAGATCAAATAATCAGCCCCAGCATTTT
CASSFARSNNQPQHF
>-|TRBJ2-5|few|TRBV6-2/TRBV6-3
TGTGCCAGCAGTTGGAAGGGTGGCCAAGAGACCCAGTACTTC
CASSWKGGQETQYF
>TRBD2|TRBJ2-1|many|TRBV7-2
TGTGCCAGCAGCCCGGGTGGAGCGGGAGCTAAGAATGAGCAGTTCTTC
CASSPGGAGAKNEQFF
>-|TRBJ2-3|few|TRBV5-1
TGCGCCAGCAGCTTGGTTGTCGGGCCCAGCACAGATACGCAGTATTTT
CASSLVVGPSTDTQYF
>TRBD1|TRBJ2-1|many|TRBV29-1
TGCAGCGGGACAGGGGTGAATGAGCAGTTCTTC
CSGTGVNEQFF
>-|TRBJ1-5|-|TRBV15
TGTGCCACCAGCGACAGTTATAGCAATCAGCCCCAGCATTTT
CATSDSYSNQPQHF
>-|TRBJ2-1|-|TRBV30
TGTGCCTGGAGTGGCCGGACCTACAATGAGCAGTTCTTC
CAWSGRTYNEQFF
>-|TRBJ2-1|-|TRBV29-1
TGCAGCGTTGAAGTATCGGCGTCGGTGTGGTTCTTC
CSVEVSASVWFF
>-|TRBJ2-1|-|TRBV29-1
TGCAGCGTTGCCCTCAGGGGGGGTGAGCAGTTCTTC
CSVALRGGEQFF
>-|TRBJ2-3|many|TRBV5-1
TGCGCCAGCAGCTCCGGGACGCTGAGCACAGATACGCAGTATTTT
CASSSGTLSTDTQYF
>-|TRBJ2-4|few|TRBV29-1
TGCAGCGTTGAGACGGGGTCCAAAAACATTCAGTACTTC
CSVETGSKNIQYF
>-|TRBJ2-4|-|TRBV20-1
TGCAGTGCTAGGAGGGGGGATGAGGCCAAAAACATTCAGTACTTC
CSARRGDEAKNIQYF